These 25 T cell receptor beta chains were sequenced from one sample in a study of blood T cell repertoires in COVID-19 (dated by TCRdb to the early 2020s). The method was the immunoSEQ multiplex PCR assay. Imported from immuneACCESS, the table was reduced by TCRdb to in-frame sequences with V and J called. These copies leave out some clones; in studies compared against another copy, an unresolved V gene accounts for under half, and the cause of the remainder is not known. In all, the sample holds approximately 260,000 clones, and approximately 89% of those were seen once. The leading ten clones occupy about 1.2% of the sample. Sequencing used PBMCs or T cells enriched from blood (not recorded which). The source of these receptors is a woman aged 40-49 years with acute COVID-19.

This chain joins TRBV6-5 and TRBJ1-2, with D perhaps matching TRBD1 (5 bases). The CDR3 length is 16 residues. Germline CDR1 and CDR2: MNHEY and SVGAGI. Deletions cut 2 bases from V and 7 bases from J, with 20 bases between. CDR3 sequence (DNA): TGTGCCAGCAGTTACACGAGCGGGGCAACATTCTCTGGCTACACCTTC. It yields the protein CASSYTSGATFSGYTF.

The chain combines TRBV6-5 with TRBJ2-2; D might be TRBD2 (5 bases). Trimming removed 5 bases at V and 7 bases at J, with 14 bases between. Per the germline V gene, CDR1 is MNHEY and CDR2 is SVGAGI. The CDR3 has 14 residues. CDR3 coding DNA: TGTGCCAGCAGTCCGGGATTTTTCAACGGGGAGCTGTTTTTT. Translating it yields CASSPGFFNGELFF.

The genes are TRBV7-2 and TRBJ1-5, with 8 bases aligning to TRBD1. The CDR3 covers 16 residues. Germline trimming cut 5 bases from V and 1 base from J; bases unmatched to any gene: 7. Germline values: CDR1 SGHTA, CDR2 FQGNSA. The CDR3 here is CASSLQGVSSNQPQHF. DNA for the CDR3: TGTGCCAGCAGCCTACAGGGGGTTTCGAGCAATCAGCCCCAGCATTTT. The full variable domain, rest sourced from reference TRBV7-2 and TRBJ1-5, is GAGVSQSPSNKVTEKGKDVELRCDPISGHTALYWYRQSLGQGLEFLIYFQGNSAPDKSGLPSDRFSAERTGGSVSTLTIQRTQQEDSAVYLCASSLQGVSSNQPQHFGDGTRLSIL.

The V and J genes are TRBV5-1 and TRBJ1-5; 10 bases are shared with TRBD1. The V gene end was trimmed by 5 bases and the J gene end by 5 bases; junction bases not matched to a gene: 7. CDR1 is SGHRS and CDR2 is YFSETQ in the germline V gene. This CDR3 is built from 15 residues. The CDR3 protein is CASSFGTGVYQPQHF. CDR3 coding DNA: TGCGCCAGCAGTTTCGGGACAGGGGTGTATCAGCCCCAGCATTTT. The full variable domain, in which reference TRBV5-1 and TRBJ1-5 provide the parts outside the CDR3, is KAGVTQTPRYLIKTRGQQVTLSCSPISGHRSVSWYQQTPGQGLQFLFEYFSETQRNKGNFPGRFSGRQFSNSRSEMNVSTLELGDSALYLCASSFGTGVYQPQHFGDGTRLSIL.

The chain combines TRBV19 with TRBJ1-2; 8 bases fit TRBD1. The germline CDR1 and CDR2 sequences are LNHDA and SQIVND (reference sequence). Trimming at V came to 4 bases and at J to 4 bases, leaving 5 bases not matched to a gene. This CDR3 contains 14 residues. CDR3 residues: CASSTGGLIYGYTF. As DNA, the CDR3 is TGTGCCAGTAGTACAGGGGGCTTGATCTATGGCTACACCTTC.

The CDR3 protein is CASSPGQFLDTEAFF. The CDR3 DNA reads as TGTGCCAGCTCACCGGGACAGTTTTTAGACACTGAAGCTTTCTTT. The V and J genes are TRBV18 and TRBJ1-1; 7 bases are a match to TRBD1. Germline lookup yields CDR1 KGHSH and CDR2 LQKENI. Trimming took 3 bases from V and 3 from J; bases not matched to a gene: 7. The CDR3 runs 15 residues.

The chain couples TRBV28 to TRBJ1-5, with 9 bases matching TRBD1. CDR3 size: 18 residues. V gave up 4 bases and J gave up 3 bases; unmatched junction bases: 13. Germline-derived CDR1 and CDR2 are MDHEN and SYDVKM. In DNA, the CDR3 is TGTGCCAGCAGTTCCCCGATCCTCCGGGACAGGGTCAATCAGCCCCAGCATTTT. As protein: CASSSPILRDRVNQPQHF.

This clone was found many times. The rearrangement joins TRBV28 to TRBJ1-2; D ambiguous. The V end lost 6 bases, the J end lost 4 bases, and 12 bases lay between the germline ends. The CDR3 extends over 13 amino acids. Germline assignment: CDR1 MDHEN and CDR2 SYDVKM. The CDR3, as DNA: TGTGCCAGCAGCTACGGTCGAGTCTATGGCTACACCTTC. This codes for CASSYGRVYGYTF.

This sequence joins TRBV18 and TRBJ1-6, with D uncertain. Germline V gives CDR1 KGHSH, CDR2 LQKENI. Trimming cost V 2 bases and J 7 bases, with 18 bases left between them. The CDR3 length is 17 residues. In DNA, the CDR3 is TGTGCCAGCTCACCAGAGTCACTCATCGGAGGGAATTCACCCCTCCACTTT. Translation: CASSPESLIGGNSPLHF.

The gene calls are TRBV9 and TRBJ2-1; 10 bases line up with TRBD2. The CDR3 totals 17 residues. After removal of 2 bases from V and 8 bases from J, the junction contained 13 bases not matched to a gene. Germline-derived CDR1 and CDR2 are SGDLS and YYNGEE. The CDR3 DNA reads as TGTGCCAGCAGCGTGCGACGAACTAGCGGGACGGACCATGAGCAGTTCTTC. This codes for CASSVRRTSGTDHEQFF.

V and J are TRBV18 and TRBJ2-1; a possible D gene is TRBD2 (5 bases). CDR1 and CDR2 (germline): KGHSH, LQKENI. The CDR3 extends over 15 amino acids. Trimming removed 3 bases from V and 0 bases from J, with 9 bases in between. The CDR3 DNA is TGTGCCAGCTCACCGAGGAGGAGCTCCTACAATGAGCAGTTCTTC. Amino acids: CASSPRRSSYNEQFF.

This chain uses TRBV7-8 with TRBJ1-2; 10 nucleotides align to TRBD1. The CDR3 consists of 13 residues. J lost 10 bases, V lost 5 bases, and 7 bases had no gene match. The germline V gene encodes CDR1 SGHVS and CDR2 FQNEAQ. The CDR3 loop reads CASSRGTGEYYTF. The CDR3 nucleotides are TGTGCCAGCAGCCGAGGGACAGGGGAATACTACACCTTC.

The rearrangement uses TRBV5-3 and TRBJ2-7; 8 nucleotides agree with TRBD2. TRBV5-3 is marked as an open reading frame, function uncertain. This CDR3 is 16 amino acids long. The V gene end was trimmed by 0 bases and the J gene end by 1 base; junction bases not matched to a gene: 6. CDR3 in DNA: TGTGCCAGAAGCTTGGGACTAGCGCTACTTTCCTACGAGCAGTACGTC. Translation: CARSLGLALLSYEQYV.

This chain uses TRBV19 with TRBJ1-5, with D uncertain. The V end lost 5 bases, the J end lost 0 bases, and 11 bases lay between the germline ends. The germline V gene encodes CDR1 LNHDA and CDR2 SQIVND (reference sequence). This CDR3 is built from 15 residues. As DNA, the CDR3 is TGTGCCAGTAGTGCTGGACTGAATAGCAATCAGCCCCAGCATTTT. Its protein product is CASSAGLNSNQPQHF.

V is TRBV5-6 and J is TRBJ1-6, with 9 bases that match TRBD1. The junction had 9 bases not matched to a gene; V was cut back by 0 bases and J by 8 bases. The CDR3 is 17 residues long. Germline V lookup: CDR1 SGHDT, CDR2 YYEEEE. The CDR3 region has the DNA TGTGCCAGCAGCTTGGCTCGGACAGGGGTTGCTGATTCACCCCTCCACTTT. This sequence encodes CASSLARTGVADSPLHF. The entire variable domain, with the rest obtained from reference TRBV5-6 and TRBJ1-6, is as follows: DAGVTQSPTHLIKTRGQQVTLRCSPKSGHDTVSWYQQALGQGPQFIFQYYEEEERQRGNFPDRFSGHQFPNYSSELNVNALLLGDSALYLCASSLARTGVADSPLHFGNGTRLTVT.

The rearrangement joins TRBV5-1 to TRBJ2-2; TRBD1 matches 7 bases. The CDR3 consists of 15 residues. V was clipped by 4 bases and J by 3 bases; unmatched bases: 6. CDR1 SGHRS and CDR2 YFSETQ come from the germline V gene. The CDR3 region has the DNA TGCGCCAGCAGCGTATCTACAGGGGACACCGGGGAGCTGTTTTTT. The encoded protein is CASSVSTGDTGELFF.

With regard to this clone: This sample also contains other DNA sequences that code for the same CDR3. The chain couples TRBV19 to TRBJ1-2; 9 nucleotides agree with TRBD1. CDR1 is LNHDA, CDR2 SQIVND, per germline (reference sequence). Trimming at V came to 3 bases and at J to 4 bases, leaving 3 bases not matched to a gene. The CDR3 has 14 residues. In nucleotides, the CDR3 is TGTGCCAGTAGTATGGGACAGGGCCCCTATGGCTACACCTTC. As protein: CASSMGQGPYGYTF.

The chain couples TRBV9 to TRBJ2-7; maybe TRBD2 (7 bases). Germline V CDR1 and CDR2: SGDLS, YYNGEE. Trimming shortened V by 4 bases and J by 2 bases, and 13 bases separated the two germline ends. The CDR3 spans 14 residues. The CDR3 bases are TGTGCCAGCAGCCCTGGGGAGGGGGCCTACGAGCAGTACTTC. Translating gives CASSPGEGAYEQYF.

The genes are TRBV20-1 and TRBJ2-7; TRBD2 matches 10 bases. This CDR3 region has 15 residues. Germline V gene data show CDR1 as DFQATT and CDR2 as SNEGSKA (reference sequence). The junction had 11 bases not matched to a gene; V was cut back by 3 bases and J by 6 bases. The CDR3 is CSASGMSGRVTEQYF. In nucleotides, the CDR3 is TGCAGTGCTAGTGGAATGAGCGGGAGGGTTACCGAGCAGTACTTC.

V and J are TRBV3-1 (or the pseudogene TRBV3-2) and TRBJ1-2, with D possibly being TRBD1 (6 bases). Germline V gene data show CDR1 as LGHDT and CDR2 as YNNKEL (reference sequence). Trimming removed 3 bases from V and 7 bases from J, with 15 bases in between. The CDR3 is made up of 14 amino acids. The CDR3: CASSQDFGQFGYTF. The CDR3 nucleotides read TGTGCCAGCAGCCAGGACTTCGGACAGTTTGGCTACACCTTC.

The chain joins TRBV6-1 to TRBJ2-7; the D is unclear. The CDR3 is 14 amino acids. Germline V lookup: CDR1 MNHNS, CDR2 SASEGT. Trimming took off 0 bases at V and 3 bases at J, with 9 bases between the two ends. In DNA form, the CDR3 reads TGTGCCAGCAGTGAAGCGATGATCAGCTACGAGCAGTACTTC. As protein: CASSEAMISYEQYF.

This chain connects TRBV27 to TRBJ2-3; the D gene is possibly TRBD2 (6 bases). CDR1 MNHEY and CDR2 SMNVEV come from the germline V gene (reference sequence). The V and J ends lost 5 bases and 6 bases respectively, with 18 bases between them. This CDR3 spans 15 amino acids. The CDR3 DNA sequence: TGTGCCAGCAGTCCATTATCCCCCCTAGCGGATACGCAGTATTTT. This encodes CASSPLSPLADTQYF.

V usage is TRBV10-3 and J usage is TRBJ2-7; possible D gene TRBD1, 6 bases. Deletions cut 10 bases from V and 4 bases from J, with 17 bases between. The CDR3 length is 13 residues. Germline V gene sequence: CDR1 ENHRY, CDR2 SYGVKD. The CDR3 DNA reads TGTGCCACCCAACCGGGACAAAAATACGAGCAGTACGTC. It codes for CATQPGQKYEQYV.

The CDR3 nucleotides are TGTGCCAGCAGTTTAAGGGGGACGGGGAATTCACCCCTCCACTTT. It is translated as CASSLRGTGNSPLHF. The V gene is TRBV27, the J gene TRBJ1-6; weak D call: TRBD1 (6 bases). The CDR3 loop spans 15 amino acids. V lost 2 bases to trimming and J lost 7 bases, with 12 bases between them. Germline assignment: CDR1 MNHEY and CDR2 SMNVEV (reference sequence).

V is TRBV5-4 and J is TRBJ1-4, with D maybe TRBD1 (6 bases). Germline assignment: CDR1 SGHNT and CDR2 YYREEE (reference sequence). CDR3 size: 14 residues. Deletions cut 10 bases from V and 3 bases from J, with 16 bases between. The chain's CDR3 is CAAGGAPANEKLFF. The CDR3 DNA sequence: TGTGCCGCCGGGGGGGCTCCAGCTAATGAAAAACTGTTTTTT.